The clone carrying this T cell receptor (beta chain) has just one count. Its specificity is not known. The data belong to a study of memory CD4+ T cells and cytomegalovirus serostatus. Study in general: Of the healthy Belgian adults, 9 were CMV seropositive and 24 seronegative. General study findings and limits: The CMV-associated TCR signature appears largely within the CD4+ memory repertoire.

Source study methods: After removing out-of-frame reads, approximately 2 million distinct TCRbeta sequences remained. Produced via immunoSEQ multiplex PCR; TCRdb's table is partial and in-frame only. The DNA was the basis for D and trimming; V, J and clone size are from that table. In the table there are 35,000 to 50,000 clones, 65% to 85% of which are singletons. Single viable CD3+CD4+CD8-CD45RO+ cells were sorted as the memory CD4+ T cells. CD4+ T cells were isolated by positive magnetic selection. The CDR3 length is 14 residues. In germline, CDR1 is SGHNT, CDR2 YYREEE (reference sequence). V dropped 2 bases and J dropped 5; count of bases not matched to a gene: 6.

This clonotype was obtained from an adult in good health and CMV-seronegative. What was sequenced was memory CD4+ T cells from blood. This sequence joins TRBV5-4 and TRBJ2-5; 7 bases map to TRBD1. CDR3 in DNA: TGTGCCAGCAGCTTCGACAGGGCAAGGGAGACCCAGTACTTC. This codes for CASSFDRARETQYF. Looking up the rest from reference TRBV5-4 and TRBJ2-5 gives the full variable domain: ETGVTQSPTHLIKTRGQQVTLRCSSQSGHNTVSWYQQALGQGPQFIFQYYREEENGRGNFPPRFSGLQFPNYSSELNVNALELDDSALYLCASSFDRARETQYFGPGTRLLVL.